A single sample gave rise to the 5 T cell receptor beta chains below, sequenced in a study of control samples from healthy donors and cancer patients. Data came from immunoSEQ multiplex PCR; TCRdb stores just in-frame clones and leaves some out. Seen here are some 140,000 clones, roughly nine tenths observed once, and the top ten hold about 9%. The sequencing sample was made of blood. The receptors were sampled from a woman under 40 in good health.

This clone was seen more than once but under ten times. The rearrangement joins TRBV5-1 to TRBJ1-1; 8 bases are shared with TRBD1. The CDR3 consists of 15 residues. The junction had 4 bases not matched to a gene; V was cut back by 0 bases and J by 3 bases. Per germline, CDR1 SGHRS and CDR2 YFSETQ. CDR3 in DNA: TGCGCCAGCAGCTTGGTTCAGGGGGCGTACACTGAAGCTTTCTTT. Translation: CASSLVQGAYTEAFF.

This clone occurred a few times. The V call is TRBV29-1, the J call TRBJ2-3, with D maybe TRBD2 (6 bases). CDR3 size: 15 residues. Trimming took off 7 bases at V and 0 bases at J, with 17 bases between the two ends. CDR1 SQVTM and CDR2 ANQGSEA come from the germline V gene. The CDR3 DNA reads as TGCAGCGGGAGTAATAGCGGCTATAGCACAGATACGCAGTATTTT. Translated, it gives CSGSNSGYSTDTQYF.

The V call is TRBV6-4, the J call TRBJ2-1, with 8 positions matching TRBD2. The V segment lost 3 bases and the J segment 2 bases; nucleotides outside the gene matches: 3. Germline CDR1 is MRHNA and CDR2 is SNTAGT. This CDR3 region has 15 residues. The CDR3 DNA follows: TGTGCCAGCAGTGAGGGACTAGGGACCTACAATGAGCAGTTCTTC. Translated: CASSEGLGTYNEQFF.

The V and J genes are TRBV27 and TRBJ1-4; 7 nucleotides agree with TRBD1. V gave up 6 bases and J gave up 8 bases; unmatched junction bases: 9. Germline V gene lookup returns CDR1 MNHEY and CDR2 SMNVEV (reference sequence). CDR3 length equals 14 residues. The CDR3 here is CASRKQGIGEKLFF. CDR3 DNA: TGTGCCAGCAGGAAACAGGGGATAGGGGAAAAACTGTTTTTT. Using reference TRBV27 and TRBJ1-4 for the parts outside the CDR3, the full variable domain is EAQVTQNPRYLITVTGKKLTVTCSQNMNHEYMSWYRQDPGLGLRQIYYSMNVEVTDKGDVPEGYKVSRKEKRNFPLILESPSPNQTSLYFCASRKQGIGEKLFFGSGTQLSVL.

The genes are TRBV7-2 and TRBJ1-1; D may be TRBD1 (5 bases). Germline CDR1 reads SGHTA; CDR2 reads FQGNSA. The CDR3 has 14 amino acids. Trimming took 1 base from V and 4 from J, leaving 10 bases between them. The CDR3: CASSLGQFVTEAFF. The CDR3 DNA sequence: TGTGCCAGCAGCTTAGGACAGTTCGTCACTGAAGCTTTCTTT.